This is a list of T cell receptor beta chains from one sample in a study of blood T cell repertoires in COVID-19. The assay was immunoSEQ multiplex PCR, and TCRdb's table has in-frame clones only and misses some. The table lists 25,000 to 30,000 clones, 80% to 90% of them singletons. Sequenced material: peripheral blood. The receptor set was obtained from a human donor in a cohort sampled during active COVID-19. Each CDR3 is given with its conserved first and last residue. The order of the fields is D gene, V gene, J gene, clone size, CDR3 DNA, CDR3 protein. A D gene is named only where the DNA matches it firmly. Clone size is stated in some rows and not others, as once, few, many or a class when expanded.

d_call: TRBD1
v_call: TRBV6-5
j_call: TRBJ2-7
clone_size: .
cdr3_nt: TGTGCCAGCAGTTACTCAGGGACAGGGTATGGGGAGCAGTACTTC
cdr3_aa: CASSYSGTGYGEQYF

d_call: TRBD1
v_call: TRBV9
j_call: TRBJ1-1
clone_size: .
cdr3_nt: TGTGCCAGCAGCCGGGACAGAATGAACACTGAAGCTTTCTTT
cdr3_aa: CASSRDRMNTEAFF

d_call: TRBD2
v_call: TRBV5-4
j_call: TRBJ2-7
clone_size: .
cdr3_nt: TGTGCCAGCAGCTCATCCGGGGGGGCCTCTTTCTACGAGCAGTACTTC
cdr3_aa: CASSSSGGASFYEQYF

d_call: .
v_call: TRBV19
j_call: TRBJ1-3
clone_size: .
cdr3_nt: TGTGCCAGTAGTGGTACAGGGTACACCATATATTTT
cdr3_aa: CASSGTGYTIYF

d_call: .
v_call: TRBV29-1
j_call: TRBJ2-1
clone_size: few
cdr3_nt: TGCAGCCAAAGGGGTTCCTACAATGAGCAGTTCTTC
cdr3_aa: CSQRGSYNEQFF

d_call: TRBD1
v_call: TRBV4-2
j_call: TRBJ2-7
clone_size: .
cdr3_nt: TGTGCCAGCAGCCACACTGACAGGGACAACGAGCAGTACTTC
cdr3_aa: CASSHTDRDNEQYF

d_call: .
v_call: TRBV9
j_call: TRBJ2-2
clone_size: .
cdr3_nt: TGTGCCAGCAGCATGCGCCCGAACACCGGGGAGCTGTTTTTT
cdr3_aa: CASSMRPNTGELFF

d_call: TRBD2
v_call: TRBV29-1
j_call: TRBJ2-3
clone_size: .
cdr3_nt: TGCAGCGTCCAAGGCCCGACTAGCGGGGGGACAGATACGCAGTATTTT
cdr3_aa: CSVQGPTSGGTDTQYF

d_call: TRBD1
v_call: TRBV19
j_call: TRBJ1-6
clone_size: .
cdr3_nt: TGTGCCAGTACCACCGGGACAGCAAATTCACCCCTCCACTTT
cdr3_aa: CASTTGTANSPLHF

d_call: .
v_call: TRBV12-3/TRBV12-4
j_call: TRBJ2-5
clone_size: .
cdr3_nt: TGTGCCAGCAGTCCAGCCGGCGGGACCCAGTACTTC
cdr3_aa: CASSPAGGTQYF

d_call: .
v_call: TRBV7-2
j_call: TRBJ2-7
clone_size: .
cdr3_nt: TGTGCCAGCAGCTTAGAGGGCGGGTACGAGCAGTACTTC
cdr3_aa: CASSLEGGYEQYF

d_call: TRBD1
v_call: TRBV6-5
j_call: TRBJ1-2
clone_size: .
cdr3_nt: TGTGCCGGCTCCTTGGAGGGGGCTAGCTATGGCTACACCTTC
cdr3_aa: CAGSLEGASYGYTF

d_call: TRBD1
v_call: TRBV6-6
j_call: TRBJ1-1
clone_size: once
cdr3_nt: TGTGCCAGCAGTGCCGCTCCCAGGGGGAGCACTGAAGCTTTCTTT
cdr3_aa: CASSAAPRGSTEAFF

d_call: .
v_call: TRBV3-1/TRBV3-2
j_call: TRBJ2-3
clone_size: .
cdr3_nt: TGTGCCAGCAGCCAAGATGTCCTCCCCCATGGCACGCAGTATTTT
cdr3_aa: CASSQDVLPHGTQYF

d_call: .
v_call: TRBV2
j_call: TRBJ1-3
clone_size: .
cdr3_nt: TGTGCCAGCAGTGACGGGGGGACCTCTGGAAACACCATATATTTT
cdr3_aa: CASSDGGTSGNTIYF

d_call: .
v_call: TRBV19
j_call: TRBJ1-4
clone_size: once
cdr3_nt: TGTGCCAGTAGCGACACAGGGAGAGATGAAAAACTGTTTTTT
cdr3_aa: CASSDTGRDEKLFF

d_call: TRBD1
v_call: TRBV7-2
j_call: TRBJ1-2
clone_size: .
cdr3_nt: TGTGCCAGCAGCTTAGACGCGGGACAGGGGTATGGCTACACCTTC
cdr3_aa: CASSLDAGQGYGYTF

d_call: TRBD1
v_call: TRBV2
j_call: TRBJ1-1
clone_size: .
cdr3_nt: TGTGCCAGTGCTGGACAGGGGAACACTGAAGCTTTCTTT
cdr3_aa: CASAGQGNTEAFF

d_call: .
v_call: TRBV19
j_call: TRBJ2-3
clone_size: .
cdr3_nt: TGTGCCAGTAGTAATCGGGGGTCAGATACGCAGTATTTT
cdr3_aa: CASSNRGSDTQYF

d_call: TRBD1
v_call: TRBV7-2
j_call: TRBJ2-2
clone_size: .
cdr3_nt: TGTGCGGCGCATTCAGGGACAGGGATTCCCACCGGGGAGCTGTTTTTT
cdr3_aa: CAAHSGTGIPTGELFF

d_call: TRBD1
v_call: TRBV25-1
j_call: TRBJ1-4
clone_size: .
cdr3_nt: TGTGCCAGCAGTGAGTCGACAGGGCTACTAGCAACTAATGAAAAACTGTTTTTT
cdr3_aa: CASSESTGLLATNEKLFF

d_call: .
v_call: TRBV5-1
j_call: TRBJ2-7
clone_size: few
cdr3_nt: TGCGCCAGCAGCTTGGAAAAGACAGCCTACGAGCAGTACTTC
cdr3_aa: CASSLEKTAYEQYF

d_call: TRBD1
v_call: TRBV10-2
j_call: TRBJ2-7
clone_size: .
cdr3_nt: TGCGCCAGCACCGGGACAGACAATACCTACGAGCAGTACTTC
cdr3_aa: CASTGTDNTYEQYF

d_call: .
v_call: TRBV19
j_call: TRBJ1-6
clone_size: .
cdr3_nt: TGTGCCAGTAGTATCGGCGGAGGCGGGCGCTATTCACCCCTCCACTTT
cdr3_aa: CASSIGGGGRYSPLHF

d_call: .
v_call: TRBV5-1
j_call: TRBJ1-5
clone_size: few
cdr3_nt: TGCGCCAGCAGCATCGACAGGAACCTCAATCAGCCCCAGCATTTT
cdr3_aa: CASSIDRNLNQPQHF

d_call: .
v_call: TRBV27
j_call: TRBJ2-1
clone_size: .
cdr3_nt: TGTGCCAGCATAGGGGGTAGCGGGCTCTATAATGAGCAGTTCTTC
cdr3_aa: CASIGGSGLYNEQFF

d_call: TRBD1
v_call: TRBV6-5
j_call: TRBJ1-1
clone_size: .
cdr3_nt: TGTGCCAGCAGTTTCCAGGGGGCCACTGAAGCTTTCTTT
cdr3_aa: CASSFQGATEAFF

d_call: TRBD2
v_call: TRBV6-5
j_call: TRBJ2-5
clone_size: .
cdr3_nt: TGTGCCAGCAGATTTGAAGCGGGGAAAGAGACCCAGTACTTC
cdr3_aa: CASRFEAGKETQYF

d_call: .
v_call: TRBV2
j_call: TRBJ1-5
clone_size: .
cdr3_nt: TGTGCCAGCAAGGGGCAATATAGCAATCAGCCCCAGCATTTT
cdr3_aa: CASKGQYSNQPQHF

d_call: .
v_call: TRBV10-3
j_call: TRBJ2-2
clone_size: .
cdr3_nt: TGTGCCATCAATCGTGCTGCTAGCGCAAACACCGGGGAGCTGTTTTTT
cdr3_aa: CAINRAASANTGELFF

d_call: .
v_call: TRBV6-4
j_call: TRBJ1-1
clone_size: .
cdr3_nt: TGTGCCAGCAGTGATTGGCCGCGGACTGAAGCTTTCTTT
cdr3_aa: CASSDWPRTEAFF

d_call: TRBD2
v_call: TRBV7-3
j_call: TRBJ2-7
clone_size: .
cdr3_nt: TGTGCCAGCAGCCGAACGGGGGGTTTCGGCGAGCAGTACTTC
cdr3_aa: CASSRTGGFGEQYF

d_call: TRBD1
v_call: TRBV20-1
j_call: TRBJ1-5
clone_size: .
cdr3_nt: TGCAGTGCTAGTTCAGGGGGCGGTCAGCCCCAGCATTTT
cdr3_aa: CSASSGGGQPQHF

d_call: .
v_call: TRBV20-1
j_call: TRBJ2-7
clone_size: .
cdr3_nt: TGCAGTGCTAGTTTGACACAGGGTTACGAGCAGTACTTC
cdr3_aa: CSASLTQGYEQYF

d_call: TRBD1
v_call: TRBV7-2
j_call: TRBJ2-5
clone_size: .
cdr3_nt: TGTGCCAGCAGGGGAAGGGGGCCTTCGGAGACCCAGTACTTC
cdr3_aa: CASRGRGPSETQYF

d_call: .
v_call: TRBV9
j_call: TRBJ2-1
clone_size: .
cdr3_nt: TGTGCCAGCAGCTCTGGGGGGAGAGGGGCTACCTACAATGAGCAGTTCTTC
cdr3_aa: CASSSGGRGATYNEQFF

d_call: TRBD1
v_call: TRBV6-2/TRBV6-3
j_call: TRBJ2-1
clone_size: .
cdr3_nt: TGTGCCAGCACCCCACGCCACGGGACAGGGAACAATGAGCAGTTCTTC
cdr3_aa: CASTPRHGTGNNEQFF

d_call: TRBD1
v_call: TRBV7-2
j_call: TRBJ1-1
clone_size: .
cdr3_nt: TGTGCCAGCAGCTCAGCCGGGACAGTGAACACTGAAGCTTTCTTT
cdr3_aa: CASSSAGTVNTEAFF

d_call: .
v_call: TRBV19
j_call: TRBJ1-2
clone_size: .
cdr3_nt: TGTGCCAGTACTACAGGTCGATATGGCTACACCTTC
cdr3_aa: CASTTGRYGYTF

d_call: .
v_call: TRBV2
j_call: TRBJ1-2
clone_size: once
cdr3_nt: TGTGCCAGCAGTGAATATCCAGGGGATGGCTACACCTTC
cdr3_aa: CASSEYPGDGYTF

d_call: .
v_call: TRBV4-1
j_call: TRBJ1-2
clone_size: once
cdr3_nt: TGCGCCAGCAGCCAAGCGACAGGAGTAGGGAATGGCTACACCTTC
cdr3_aa: CASSQATGVGNGYTF

d_call: .
v_call: TRBV29-1
j_call: TRBJ1-5
clone_size: .
cdr3_nt: TGCAGCGTTGAAGGCGTGGGGGGAGGTAGCAATCAGCCCCAGCATTTT
cdr3_aa: CSVEGVGGGSNQPQHF

d_call: .
v_call: TRBV19
j_call: TRBJ1-6
clone_size: few
cdr3_nt: TGTGCCAGTAGTATGCCGACAGGAATTAATTCACCCCTCCACTTT
cdr3_aa: CASSMPTGINSPLHF

d_call: .
v_call: TRBV14
j_call: TRBJ2-5
clone_size: .
cdr3_nt: TGTGCCAGCAGCCAAGATCTTCCCAGGGCAGGGACCCAGTACTTC
cdr3_aa: CASSQDLPRAGTQYF

d_call: TRBD2
v_call: TRBV7-6
j_call: TRBJ2-5
clone_size: .
cdr3_nt: TGTGCCAGCAGGGGACTAGCGGGGGCCCACGAGGGGACCCAGTACTTC
cdr3_aa: CASRGLAGAHEGTQYF

d_call: .
v_call: TRBV9
j_call: TRBJ2-5
clone_size: .
cdr3_nt: TGTGCCAGCAGCGTAGCGCGGGGTGGAGAGACCCAGTACTTC
cdr3_aa: CASSVARGGETQYF

d_call: .
v_call: TRBV20-1
j_call: TRBJ2-5
clone_size: .
cdr3_nt: TGCAGTGCTAGTGAGGGGGGGCCGGAGACCCAGTACTTC
cdr3_aa: CSASEGGPETQYF

d_call: TRBD2
v_call: TRBV11-2
j_call: TRBJ2-3
clone_size: .
cdr3_nt: TGTGCCAGCAGCCACCTCGGGGGGGCTGGGACAGATACGCAGTATTTT
cdr3_aa: CASSHLGGAGTDTQYF

d_call: TRBD2
v_call: TRBV15
j_call: TRBJ2-2
clone_size: .
cdr3_nt: TGTGCCACCAGCAGTCTAGCGGGGCACACCGGGGAGCTGTTTTTT
cdr3_aa: CATSSLAGHTGELFF

d_call: .
v_call: TRBV27
j_call: TRBJ1-3
clone_size: .
cdr3_nt: TGTGCCAGCAGTTTACACAGAGCTGGAAACACCATATATTTT
cdr3_aa: CASSLHRAGNTIYF

d_call: .
v_call: TRBV5-1
j_call: TRBJ2-1
clone_size: .
cdr3_nt: TGCGCCAGCAGCTTCCAGGGGGGTTCCTACAATGAGCAGTTCTTC
cdr3_aa: CASSFQGGSYNEQFF

d_call: TRBD2
v_call: TRBV3-1/TRBV3-2
j_call: TRBJ2-7
clone_size: .
cdr3_nt: TGTGCCAGCAGCCAAGTTGGAGCGGGGGGGCGCGAGCAGTACTTC
cdr3_aa: CASSQVGAGGREQYF

d_call: TRBD1
v_call: TRBV10-3
j_call: TRBJ2-3
clone_size: .
cdr3_nt: TGTGCCATCAGAGGACAGGGGACAGATACGCAGTATTTT
cdr3_aa: CAIRGQGTDTQYF

d_call: TRBD1
v_call: TRBV19
j_call: TRBJ1-6
clone_size: .
cdr3_nt: TGTGCCAGTAGTTTGGCGGACAGGGTTAGGTCACCCCTCCACTTT
cdr3_aa: CASSLADRVRSPLHF

d_call: .
v_call: TRBV6-5
j_call: TRBJ1-4
clone_size: once
cdr3_nt: TGTGCCAGCAGCTCCCTAGTGGGTGCGGGTGAAAAACTGTTTTTT
cdr3_aa: CASSSLVGAGEKLFF

d_call: .
v_call: TRBV2
j_call: TRBJ1-5
clone_size: .
cdr3_nt: TGTGCCAGCCGAATCGGCGCAGGGGTGAATCAGCCCCAGCATTTT
cdr3_aa: CASRIGAGVNQPQHF

d_call: TRBD2
v_call: TRBV6-5
j_call: TRBJ2-7
clone_size: .
cdr3_nt: TGTGCCAGCAGTTACGGGGGGGGGTTAGGCTCCTACGAGCAGTACTTC
cdr3_aa: CASSYGGGLGSYEQYF

d_call: TRBD1
v_call: TRBV19
j_call: TRBJ1-4
clone_size: .
cdr3_nt: TGTGCCAGTAGTATACCTTATCTGGGACAGTTTAATGAAAAACTGTTTTTT
cdr3_aa: CASSIPYLGQFNEKLFF